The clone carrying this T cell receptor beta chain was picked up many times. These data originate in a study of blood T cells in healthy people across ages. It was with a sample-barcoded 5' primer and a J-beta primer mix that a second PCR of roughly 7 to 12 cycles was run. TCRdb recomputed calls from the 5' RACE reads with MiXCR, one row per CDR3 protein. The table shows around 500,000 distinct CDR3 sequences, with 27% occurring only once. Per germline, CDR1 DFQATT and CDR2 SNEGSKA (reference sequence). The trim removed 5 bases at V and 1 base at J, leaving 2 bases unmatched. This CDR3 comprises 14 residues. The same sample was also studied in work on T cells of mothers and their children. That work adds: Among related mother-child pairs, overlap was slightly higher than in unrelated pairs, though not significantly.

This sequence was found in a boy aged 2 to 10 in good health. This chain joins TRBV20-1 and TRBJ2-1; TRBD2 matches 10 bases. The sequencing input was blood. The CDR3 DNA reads TGCAGTGCTGAGACTAGCGGGTCCTACAATGAGCAGTTCTTC. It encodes CSAETSGSYNEQFF.